A selection of T cell receptor beta chains follows, all from one sample in a study of cytomegalovirus exposure and HLA in healthy donors. Here immunoSEQ multiplex PCR was the method, and the copy in TCRdb shows in-frame clones only, minus some. The sample shows about 180,000 clones, over 75% of them seen only once. The sample taken for sequencing was PBMCs. The receptors were gathered from a woman between 45 and 65 years old in good health and CMV-seronegative. The CDR3 runs from the conserved cysteine through the conserved F or W. A D gene is named only where the DNA matches it firmly. Not every row has a clone size; where given, it reads once, few, many or a size class.

v_gene	abundance	j_gene	d_gene	CDR3nt	CDR3aa
TRBV13	-	TRBJ1-1	TRBD1	TGTGCCAGCAGCTTCCCGGAGACAGGGAACAGCATGAACACTGAAGCTTTCTTT	CASSFPETGNSMNTEAFF
TRBV7-9	-	TRBJ1-1	-	TGTGCCAGCAGCTTAGGGGGGGGCATGTACACTGAAGCTTTCTTT	CASSLGGGMYTEAFF
TRBV6-5	-	TRBJ2-7	-	TGTGCCAGCAGACTAGCCAGAAGCTCCTACGAGCAGTACTTC	CASRLARSSYEQYF
TRBV25-1	-	TRBJ1-3	TRBD1	TGTGCCAGCAGTGGCGCAGGGGGCAGTGGAAACACCATATATTTT	CASSGAGGSGNTIYF
TRBV18	-	TRBJ2-1	-	TGTGCCAGCTCACCACCGGGGGGGGGCAGATTAACGCATGAGCAGTTCTTC	CASSPPGGGRLTHEQFF
TRBV19	-	TRBJ1-1	-	TGTGCCAGTAGTTCCCTGGGCCCGGGGGTCACTGAAGCTTTCTTT	CASSSLGPGVTEAFF
TRBV5-6	-	TRBJ2-1	TRBD1	TGTGCCAGCAGCTCGCTCCAGGGGGCCTCCTACAATGAGCAGTTCTTC	CASSSLQGASYNEQFF
TRBV19	-	TRBJ2-6	-	TGTGCCAGTAGTATAGAGCGGGGTGGCATCCCTGGGGCCAACGTCCTGACTTTC	CASSIERGGIPGANVLTF
TRBV13	-	TRBJ2-1	TRBD1	TGTGCCAGCAGCTTAAGACAGGGAATTTTGGATGAGCAGTTCTTC	CASSLRQGILDEQFF
TRBV5-1	-	TRBJ2-3	-	TGCGCCAGCAGCAAGACAGGAGACACTAGCACAGATACGCAGTATTTT	CASSKTGDTSTDTQYF
TRBV19	-	TRBJ1-5	TRBD1	TGTGCCAGTAGTTCAGGACAGGGGGGAGAGAGGCAGCCCCAGCATTTT	CASSSGQGGERQPQHF
TRBV6-4	-	TRBJ1-3	TRBD1	TGTGCCAGCAGACCCCCACAGGACAGGGGGTGGTCTGGAAACACCATATATTTT	CASRPPQDRGWSGNTIYF
TRBV15	few	TRBJ2-7	TRBD2	TGTGCCACCAGAGGGGAGGGGACCTTAAGGAACGAGCAGTACTTC	CATRGEGTLRNEQYF
TRBV13	-	TRBJ2-1	TRBD1	TGTGCCAGCAGCTTCACAGGGGGAGGTGAGCAGTTCTTC	CASSFTGGGEQFF
TRBV19	once	TRBJ1-5	TRBD1	TGTGCCAGTAGTATAAGGCAGGGGGCCGCGCATTTT	CASSIRQGAAHF
TRBV5-6	-	TRBJ2-3	-	TGTGCCAGCAGCAAGAGCGCAGATACGCAGTATTTT	CASSKSADTQYF
TRBV18	once	TRBJ2-7	-	TGTGCCAGCTCACCAGTATTTCTGCCTAACTCCCCCTACGAGCAGTACTTC	CASSPVFLPNSPYEQYF
TRBV25-1	-	TRBJ2-1	TRBD2	TGTGCCAGCAGTAAGACTAGCGGGGCCGGAATAAAGCAGTTCTTC	CASSKTSGAGIKQFF
TRBV28	-	TRBJ1-1	-	TGTGCCAGCAGTGGGCTGGACACTGAAGCTTTCTTT	CASSGLDTEAFF
TRBV19	-	TRBJ2-7	TRBD1	TGTGCCAGTAGTACTTGGACAGGATCTTACGAGCAGTACTTC	CASSTWTGSYEQYF
TRBV29-1	-	TRBJ1-4	-	TGCAGCGTTGGACACAGTACTAATGAAAAACTGTTTTTT	CSVGHSTNEKLFF
TRBV11-3	-	TRBJ2-2	-	TGTGCCAGCAGCTTAGAAGGGGCCGGGGAGCTGTTTTTT	CASSLEGAGELFF
TRBV5-6	-	TRBJ2-2	-	TGTGCCAGCAGCTTGGGTAGGATGACTACGAACACCGGGGAGCTGTTTTTT	CASSLGRMTTNTGELFF
TRBV27	few	TRBJ2-3	TRBD1	TGTGCCAGCAGTTTAGCCGGGACAGGGGTAACAGATACGCAGTATTTT	CASSLAGTGVTDTQYF
TRBV27	-	TRBJ2-6	-	TGTGCCAGCAGTCCAATCTCTGGGGCCAACGTCCTGACTTTC	CASSPISGANVLTF
TRBV20-1	-	TRBJ2-5	-	TGCAGTGCCCCTCTAGGAGAGACCCAGTACTTC	CSAPLGETQYF
TRBV2	-	TRBJ1-4	-	TGTGCCAGCAGTGAAGTGCGGGAACTGTTTTTT	CASSEVRELFF
TRBV5-6	-	TRBJ1-2	TRBD1	TGTGCCAGCATCGGACAGGGGAGGGACTATGGCTACACCTTC	CASIGQGRDYGYTF
TRBV5-1	-	TRBJ2-2	-	TGCGCCAGCAGCCCAGGGGTTACCGGGGAGCTGTTTTTT	CASSPGVTGELFF
TRBV28	-	TRBJ2-7	TRBD2	TGTGCCAGCAGTTTCGGGAGGGGGAAGGTTCCCTACGAGCAGTACTTC	CASSFGRGKVPYEQYF
TRBV4-1	-	TRBJ2-1	TRBD2	TGCGCCAGCAGCGCCCCCGGGACTAGCCTGAAGGAGCAGTTCTTC	CASSAPGTSLKEQFF
TRBV5-3	-	TRBJ2-1	-	TGTGCCAGAAGGGCGGATCCGAGCTCCTACAATGAGCAGTTCTTC	CARRADPSSYNEQFF
TRBV6-6	-	TRBJ2-1	-	TGTGCCAGCAGTTATTTGACATTCAATGAGCAGTTCTTC	CASSYLTFNEQFF
TRBV6-1	-	TRBJ2-4	TRBD2	TGTGCCAGCACTAGCGGGACTAAAAACATTCAGTACTTC	CASTSGTKNIQYF
TRBV19	-	TRBJ1-1	-	TGTGCCAGTACCTCCCCGGGTGGGGGGAGCACTGAAGCTTTCTTT	CASTSPGGGSTEAFF
TRBV5-1	-	TRBJ2-1	-	TGCGCCAGCAGCTTTTCGTCCGGGGGTAAAGATGAGCAGTTCTTC	CASSFSSGGKDEQFF
TRBV2	-	TRBJ1-2	-	TGTGCCAGCAGGGGGGGGTTAGGAGGCTACACCTTC	CASRGGLGGYTF
TRBV6-5	-	TRBJ2-3	TRBD2	TGTGCCAGCAGAAGCGGGGGCCTCCCCACAGATACGCAGTATTTT	CASRSGGLPTDTQYF
TRBV7-9	-	TRBJ2-5	-	TGTGCCATCCTTTCGGGGCAAGAGACCCAGTACTTC	CAILSGQETQYF
TRBV19	few	TRBJ1-1	-	TGTGCCAGTAGTATTGATCCCACGGTCCCTTACACTGAAGCTTTCTTT	CASSIDPTVPYTEAFF
TRBV19	-	TRBJ1-4	-	TGTGCCAGTGGTTTCCGGCGGGGGGCAACTAATGAAAAACTGTTTTTT	CASGFRRGATNEKLFF
TRBV14	-	TRBJ2-1	TRBD2	TGTGCCAGCAGCTCCCAGGGACTAGCGGGATCCGGGAGCTCCTACAATGAGCAGTTCTTC	CASSSQGLAGSGSSYNEQFF
TRBV30	-	TRBJ2-1	-	TGTGCCTGGAGTCTCTACAATGAGCAGTTCTTC	CAWSLYNEQFF
TRBV6-5	-	TRBJ2-3	-	TGTGCCAGCAGTTACTCGGCCAGGTTTTCAGATACGCAGTATTTT	CASSYSARFSDTQYF
TRBV15	-	TRBJ2-1	TRBD2	TGTGCCACCAGCAGAGATCCGCGGGAGGGTTGGAATGAGCAGTTCTTC	CATSRDPREGWNEQFF
TRBV7-3	-	TRBJ2-7	-	TGTGCCAGCAGTTTGGGGGCCTCCTCCTACGAGCAGTACTTC	CASSLGASSYEQYF
TRBV29-1	-	TRBJ2-1	-	TGCAGCGTGTTGCGGGGCAGCGATGAGCAGTTCTTC	CSVLRGSDEQFF
TRBV6-5	-	TRBJ2-3	TRBD2	TGTGCCAGCAGTTTAGGACTAGCGGCAACAGATACGCAGTATTTT	CASSLGLAATDTQYF
TRBV6-6	-	TRBJ2-7	-	TGTGCCAGCAGCCCCGGGACAAATCCCTACGAGCAGTACTTC	CASSPGTNPYEQYF